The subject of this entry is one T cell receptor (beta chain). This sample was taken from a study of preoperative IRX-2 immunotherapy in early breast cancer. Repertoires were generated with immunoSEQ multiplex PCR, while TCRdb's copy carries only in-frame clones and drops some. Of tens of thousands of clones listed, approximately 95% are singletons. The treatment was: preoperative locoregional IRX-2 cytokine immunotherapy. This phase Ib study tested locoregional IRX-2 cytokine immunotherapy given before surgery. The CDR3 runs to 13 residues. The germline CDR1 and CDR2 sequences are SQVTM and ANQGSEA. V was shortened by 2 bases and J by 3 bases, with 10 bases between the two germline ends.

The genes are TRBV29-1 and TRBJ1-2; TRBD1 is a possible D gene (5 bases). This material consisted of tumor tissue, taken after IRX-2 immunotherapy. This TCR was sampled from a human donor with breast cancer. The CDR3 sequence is CSVEPGLYYGYTF. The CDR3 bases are TGCAGCGTTGAACCAGGGTTGTACTATGGCTACACCTTC.